A single sample gave rise to the 30 T cell receptor beta chains below, sequenced in a study of blood T cell repertoires in COVID-19. Repertoires were generated with immunoSEQ multiplex PCR, while TCRdb's copy carries only in-frame clones and drops some. The data hold 250,000 to 350,000 clones, with around 89% observed a single time. The sequenced sample was peripheral blood. The receptors derive from a woman aged 55-69 years with acute or convalescent COVID-19.

V usage is TRBV28 and J usage is TRBJ1-6, with 12 bases lining up with TRBD1. Germline V gene data show CDR1 as MDHEN and CDR2 as SYDVKM. The CDR3 has 15 residues. Trimming at V came to 6 bases and at J to 6 bases, leaving 3 bases not matched to a gene. DNA of the CDR3: TGTGCCAGCAGAAGGGACAGGGGGCGTAATTCACCCCTCCACTTT. Protein sequence: CASRRDRGRNSPLHF.

This sequence joins TRBV28 and TRBJ1-2; D is unresolved. Germline-derived CDR1 and CDR2 are MDHEN and SYDVKM. V gave up 4 bases and J gave up 3 bases, with 9 bases separating them. This CDR3 has 13 amino acids. The CDR3 region is CASSYARDYGYTF. The DNA of the CDR3 is TGTGCCAGCAGTTATGCGAGGGACTATGGCTACACCTTC.

V usage is TRBV28 and J usage is TRBJ2-7; 12 positions agree with TRBD2. CDR3 length: 15 amino acids. J lost 2 bases, V lost 5 bases, and 4 bases had no gene match. Germline CDR1 is MDHEN and CDR2 is SYDVKM. This chain's CDR3 is CASSPLAGGAYEQYF. CDR3 bases: TGTGCCAGCAGTCCACTAGCGGGAGGCGCCTACGAGCAGTACTTC.

CDR3 sequence: CASSPGQANNEQYF. As DNA, the CDR3 is TGTGCCAGCAGCCCGGGACAGGCGAATAACGAGCAGTACTTC. The rearrangement joins TRBV7-3 to TRBJ2-7; 8 bases map to TRBD1. This CDR3 is 14 amino acids long. Germline CDR1 SGHTA, CDR2 FQGTGA. V gave up 5 bases and J gave up 5 bases; unmatched junction bases: 8.

This clone occurred once. V is TRBV27 and J is TRBJ2-1; 9 bases fit TRBD2. Trimming cost V 2 bases and J 6 bases; bases outside gene matches: 8. The CDR3 is 16 residues long. Germline V gives CDR1 MNHEY, CDR2 SMNVEV (reference sequence). As DNA, the CDR3 is TGTGCCAGCAGTTTAGGCCAACTAGCGGGCGGCAATGAGCAGTTCTTC. It yields the protein CASSLGQLAGGNEQFF.

This chain's CDR3 is CASSPIGGNNQPQHF. For the CDR3, the DNA is TGTGCCAGCTCACCAATCGGGGGGAACAATCAGCCCCAGCATTTT. The V call is TRBV18, the J call TRBJ1-5, with TRBD1 as a possible D gene (5 bases). V was pared by 2 bases and J by 3 bases, with 11 bases between. Germline V CDR1 and CDR2: KGHSH, LQKENI. CDR3 length: 15 amino acids.

This sequence joins TRBV5-4 and TRBJ2-3; the D gene is possibly TRBD1 (5 bases). The CDR3 is 13 residues long. Germline values: CDR1 SGHNT, CDR2 YYREEE (reference sequence). Deletions cut 2 bases from V and 4 bases from J, with 8 bases between. The CDR3 coding sequence is TGTGCCAGCAGCTTCCAGGGCGCAGATACGCAGTATTTT. Translated: CASSFQGADTQYF.

CDR3 nucleotide sequence: TGCGCCAGTCAGGGGTCCCAGTGGCAGCCCCAGCATTTT. The encoded protein is CASQGSQWQPQHF. The rearrangement uses TRBV10-2 and TRBJ1-5; perhaps TRBD1 as D (6 bases). The CDR3 sequence is 13 residues long. In germline, CDR1 is WSHSY, CDR2 SAAADI. V gave up 9 bases and J gave up 7 bases, with 16 bases separating them.

This chain joins TRBV5-6 and TRBJ2-6; D unresolved. The CDR3 totals 18 residues. The V gene's germline CDR1 is SGHDT and CDR2 YYEEEE. V gave up 2 bases and J gave up 0 bases, with 15 bases separating them. Written as DNA, the CDR3 is TGTGCCAGCAGCTTCGAGGCGGCGGTACCCTCTGGGGCCAACGTCCTGACTTTC. It yields the protein CASSFEAAVPSGANVLTF.

This clone was picked up one time. The chain uses TRBV9 and TRBJ2-1, with TRBD2 identical over 7 bases. The trim removed 0 bases at V and 6 bases at J, leaving 6 bases unmatched. The germline V gene encodes CDR1 SGDLS and CDR2 YYNGEE. This CDR3 region has 15 residues. CDR3 nucleotides: TGTGCCAGCAGCGTAGGCGGGGGAACTCTCAATGAGCAGTTCTTC. Translation gives CASSVGGGTLNEQFF.

CDR3 residues: CASTISVSGNTIYF. The CDR3 nucleotides read TGTGCCAGCACTATCTCGGTTTCTGGAAACACCATATATTTT. V usage is TRBV6-6 and J usage is TRBJ1-3; D gene ambiguous. Germline lookup yields CDR1 MNHNY and CDR2 SVGAGI (reference sequence). The CDR3 is 14 residues long. With 7 bases removed from V and 1 base from J, the gap between germline ends came to 11 bases.

J is TRBJ2-7 and V is TRBV15; TRBD1 aligns across 8 bases. This CDR3 region has 13 residues. J gave up 4 bases and V 7 bases, and 6 bases lay outside the gene matches. In germline, CDR1 is LNHNV, CDR2 YYDKDF (reference sequence). CDR3 residues: CATNPDRGYEQYF. CDR3 DNA: TGTGCCACCAACCCCGACAGGGGATACGAGCAGTACTTC.

V is TRBV5-1 and J is TRBJ2-1, with D possibly matching TRBD2 (6 bases). CDR3 size: 17 residues. V was trimmed by 0 bases and J by 0 bases, leaving 13 bases between them. The germline V gene encodes CDR1 SGHRS and CDR2 YFSETQ. CDR3 protein: CASSLGHVGGSYNEQFF. The CDR3 bases are TGCGCCAGCAGCTTGGGTCATGTGGGGGGCTCCTACAATGAGCAGTTCTTC.

The chain employs TRBV24-1 and TRBJ1-1, with D possibly TRBD1 on 5 matching bases. Germline V lookup: CDR1 KGHDR, CDR2 SFDVKD. The CDR3 has 14 residues. V was cut by 5 bases and J by 5 bases, with 14 bases left in between. The CDR3 nucleotides read TGTGCCACCAGTGGGAGTGCAGGGAGGACTGAAGCTTTCTTT. This codes for CATSGSAGRTEAFF.

This clone came up a few times. The chain is built from TRBV14 and TRBJ1-2; D is unclear. The CDR3 contains 13 residues. Germline loops: CDR1 SGHDN, CDR2 FVKESK. V lost 4 bases, J lost 0 bases, and 6 bases lay in between. CDR3: CASSRVANYGYTF. The CDR3 DNA reads as TGTGCCAGCAGCCGAGTAGCTAACTATGGCTACACCTTC.

The rearrangement links TRBV2 to TRBJ2-1; TRBD1 matches 9 bases. The germline gives CDR1 SNHLY, CDR2 FYNNEI. The V gene end was trimmed by 9 bases and the J gene end by 3 bases; junction bases not matched to a gene: 3. The CDR3 has 13 amino acids. CDR3 sequence reads: CASPGQGYNEQFF. The CDR3 DNA sequence: TGTGCCAGTCCGGGACAGGGCTACAATGAGCAGTTCTTC.

CDR3 region: CASSLASGGGETQYF. CDR3 sequence (DNA): TGCGCCAGCAGCTTGGCTAGCGGGGGAGGAGAGACCCAGTACTTC. The V and J genes are TRBV5-1 and TRBJ2-5; 10 nucleotides align to TRBD2. Germline assignment: CDR1 SGHRS and CDR2 YFSETQ. Unmatched junction bases numbered 3, after V lost 0 bases and J lost 4 bases. The CDR3 is 15 residues long. The whole variable domain, remainder taken from reference TRBV5-1 and TRBJ2-5, is KAGVTQTPRYLIKTRGQQVTLSCSPISGHRSVSWYQQTPGQGLQFLFEYFSETQRNKGNFPGRFSGRQFSNSRSEMNVSTLELGDSALYLCASSLASGGGETQYFGPGTRLLVL.

The chain uses TRBV18 and TRBJ2-7; 9 nucleotides line up with TRBD2. CDR3 length: 16 residues. V lost 3 bases, J lost 3 bases, and 9 bases stayed unmatched. Germline V lookup: CDR1 KGHSH, CDR2 LQKENI. The CDR3 spells CASSPFGGTSIYEQYF. The CDR3 region has the DNA TGTGCCAGCTCACCCTTCGGGGGGACTAGCATCTACGAGCAGTACTTC.

This rearrangement joins TRBV12-3 or TRBV12-4 to TRBJ1-5; D unclear. The CDR3 extends over 13 amino acids. V lost 6 bases and J 2 bases, leaving 8 bases between the germline ends. In DNA, the CDR3 is TGTGCCAGCAGCCGCGTCCGCAATCAGCCCCAGCATTTT. Its protein is CASSRVRNQPQHF.

This clone was observed a few times. The chain combines TRBV18 with TRBJ2-7; 10 positions agree with TRBD1. The J segment lost 1 base and the V segment lost 6 bases, leaving 6 bases of the junction unmatched. The germline CDR1 and CDR2 sequences are KGHSH and LQKENI. The CDR3 loop spans 15 amino acids. CDR3 DNA sequence: TGTGCCAGCTCCCAGAGGGACAGGGGATCCTACGAGCAGTACTTC. The encoded protein is CASSQRDRGSYEQYF.

This clone was found once. This chain uses TRBV6-2 or TRBV6-3 with TRBJ1-6, with TRBD1 identical over 8 bases. Germline trimming cut 2 bases from V and 6 bases from J; bases unmatched to any gene: 9. The CDR3 is 17 amino acids. Germline V CDR1 and CDR2: MNHEY, SVGEGT. The DNA of the CDR3 is TGTGCCAGCAGTTACGTTTGGGCTGGACAGGGTAATTCACCCCTCCACTTT. Translation gives CASSYVWAGQGNSPLHF.

The chain couples TRBV5-4 to TRBJ1-4; a possible D gene is TRBD1 (5 bases). V was clipped by 0 bases and J by 10 bases, with 16 bases between them. The CDR3 covers 15 residues. The germline CDR1 and CDR2 sequences are SGHNT and YYREEE (reference sequence). CDR3 residues: CASSLAPQGFGKLFF. The CDR3, as DNA: TGTGCCAGCAGCTTGGCCCCCCAGGGTTTCGGAAAACTGTTTTTT.

The V gene is TRBV5-1, the J gene TRBJ2-5, with D uncertain. Germline V gene sequence: CDR1 SGHRS, CDR2 YFSETQ. The CDR3 length is 14 residues. V gave up 0 bases and J gave up 5 bases, with 11 bases separating them. The CDR3 nucleotides read TGCGCCAGCAGCTTGGCCGGTCCATCCGAGACCCAGTACTTC. It yields the protein CASSLAGPSETQYF.

The rearrangement uses TRBV27 and TRBJ1-5, with D possibly TRBD1 on 6 matching bases. From germline, CDR1 is MNHEY and CDR2 SMNVEV (reference sequence). The V end was cut by 3 bases, the J end by 4 bases, with 10 bases between. The CDR3 is 14 amino acids. CDR3 loop: CASSFGQGNQPQHF. CDR3 DNA: TGTGCCAGCAGTTTCGGGCAGGGGAATCAGCCCCAGCATTTT.

The rearrangement joins TRBV2 to TRBJ2-7; perhaps TRBD1 as D (5 bases). V lost 6 bases and J lost 4, with 7 bases in between. The germline V gene has CDR1 SNHLY and CDR2 FYNNEI. The CDR3 spans 11 residues. CDR3 sequence reads: CASRQDYEQYF. CDR3 nucleotides: TGTGCCAGCAGACAGGATTACGAGCAGTACTTC.

J is TRBJ2-1 and V is TRBV15; D perhaps matches TRBD2 (7 bases). Germline V gene lookup returns CDR1 LNHNV and CDR2 YYDKDF (reference sequence). The CDR3 sequence is 16 residues long. Deletions cut 4 bases from V and 2 bases from J, with 15 bases between. The CDR3 region has the DNA TGTGCCACCAGCAAAGTCGGGGGGCCCCCCTACAATGAGCAGTTCTTC. It specifies CATSKVGGPPYNEQFF.

This clone was seen only once. The genes are TRBV7-3 and TRBJ2-3; weak D call: TRBD2 (6 bases). The CDR3 runs 12 residues. The V and J ends lost 5 bases and 6 bases respectively, with 9 bases between them. Germline CDR1 is SGHTA and CDR2 is FQGTGA. In DNA, the CDR3 is TGTGCCAGCAGCGGCGGGGCCGATACGCAGTATTTT. Residues: CASSGGADTQYF.

This clone was recorded once. This chain connects TRBV4-1 to TRBJ2-1; tentative D call: TRBD1 (6 bases). Deletions cut 1 base from V and 8 bases from J, with 18 bases between. There are 16 residues in the CDR3. The germline V gene encodes CDR1 MGHRA and CDR2 YSYEKL. The CDR3 loop is CASSQGTGLGGHEQFF. The DNA for the CDR3 is TGCGCCAGCAGCCAAGGTACAGGGCTTGGTGGGCATGAGCAGTTCTTC.

This rearrangement joins TRBV7-3 to TRBJ2-1; 13 positions agree with TRBD2. This CDR3 is built from 19 residues. Germline loops: CDR1 SGHTA, CDR2 FQGTGA. V lost 5 bases, J lost 0 bases, and 10 bases stayed unmatched. CDR3 amino acids: CASSHPTSGGRSSYNEQFF. Here the CDR3 DNA reads TGTGCCAGCAGCCACCCGACTAGCGGGGGGCGGAGCTCCTACAATGAGCAGTTCTTC.

V is TRBV7-9 and J is TRBJ2-1; 7 nucleotides match TRBD1. CDR3 length: 16 residues. Germline V CDR1 and CDR2: SEHNR, FQNEAQ (reference sequence). V was clipped by 1 base and J by 2 bases; unmatched bases: 5. For the CDR3, the DNA is TGTGCCAGCAGCTTAGGGACAGGAGAAGCCTACAATGAGCAGTTCTTC. The encoded protein is CASSLGTGEAYNEQFF.